This TCR beta chain derives from a study of CD8+ T cells in alopecia areata. Study results and limitations: Higher clonality than in normal scalp was seen in lesional scalp, especially alopecia totalis/universalis.

Extraction and reverse transcription of RNA yielded cDNA as the sequencing template. Using immunoSEQ multiplex PCR, the repertoire was profiled, and TCRdb retains in-frame clones only, with some absent. Among some 180,000 clones listed, roughly 50% were seen once. Trimming cost V 4 bases and J 0 bases, with 14 bases left between them. This CDR3 has 15 amino acids. Germline V lookup: CDR1 SGHRS, CDR2 YFSETQ. Of note for this clone: Its antigen remains unknown.

The genes are TRBV5-1 and TRBJ2-7; maybe TRBD1 (5 bases). The sample comprised CD8+ T cells sorted from blood. This TCR derives from a human donor in good health. CDR3 loop: CASSPQGFDSYEQYF. CDR3 DNA: TGCGCCAGCAGCCCCCAGGGCTTCGACTCCTACGAGCAGTACTTC.